The source of this T cell receptor (beta chain) is a study of blood T cell repertoires in COVID-19. Background on the study: In each case, the material was cDNA or gDNA derived from T cells, B-cell-depleted T cells, or PBMCs.

The authors' processing: Amplification of reference gene primers was used by the study to estimate nucleated cell counts. Measured with immunoSEQ multiplex PCR; TCRdb has only the in-frame clones, and not every one. Clone size and the V and J calls come from that table; the DNA yielded D and trimming. The sample lists nearly 200,000 clones, 70% to 85% occurring once. This clone was recorded once. The sample taken for sequencing was peripheral blood. The clonotype comes from a human donor with acute or convalescent COVID-19. The donor label of this sample is uncertain.

CDR3 loop: CASSETGAGGAFF. The DNA of the CDR3 is TGTGCCAGCAGCGAGACAGGGGCCGGAGGAGCTTTCTTT. V usage is TRBV6-5 and J usage is TRBJ1-1, with 8 bases identical to TRBD1. The trim removed 6 bases at V and 10 bases at J, leaving 10 bases unmatched. Germline V lookup: CDR1 MNHEY, CDR2 SVGAGI. The CDR3 runs to 13 residues.